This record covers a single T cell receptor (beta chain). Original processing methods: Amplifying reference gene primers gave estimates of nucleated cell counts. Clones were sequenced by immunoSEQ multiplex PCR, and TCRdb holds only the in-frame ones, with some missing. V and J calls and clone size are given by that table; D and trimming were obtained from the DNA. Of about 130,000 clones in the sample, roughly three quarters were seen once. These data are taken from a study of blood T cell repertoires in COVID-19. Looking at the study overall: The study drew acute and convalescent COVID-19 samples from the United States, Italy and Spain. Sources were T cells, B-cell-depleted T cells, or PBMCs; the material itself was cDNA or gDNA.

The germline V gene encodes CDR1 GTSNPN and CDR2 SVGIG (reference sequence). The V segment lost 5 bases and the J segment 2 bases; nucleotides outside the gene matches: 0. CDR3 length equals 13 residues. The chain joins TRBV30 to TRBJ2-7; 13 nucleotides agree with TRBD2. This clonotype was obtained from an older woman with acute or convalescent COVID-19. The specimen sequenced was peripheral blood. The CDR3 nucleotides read TGTGCCTGGGGACTAGCGGGAGCCTACGAGCAGTACTTC. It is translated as CAWGLAGAYEQYF.